A single sample is the source of the 2 T cell receptor beta chains below, sequenced in a study of graft-versus-host responses after intestinal transplantation. Sequencing used immunoSEQ multiplex PCR; TCRdb keeps in-frame clones, though not all of them. The sample has tens of thousands of clones; roughly 90% are singletons. These receptors' antigens are unknown. The sequencing here drew on unstimulated CD4+ T cells sorted from spleen or lymph node cells, taken before intestinal transplant. These TCRs come from a human donor who received an intestinal transplant.

The chain joins TRBV5-4 to TRBJ2-1; 8 bases fit TRBD1. Germline V gene data show CDR1 as SGHNT and CDR2 as YYREEE (reference sequence). The CDR3 totals 15 residues. The trim removed 0 bases at V and 10 bases at J, leaving 9 bases unmatched. The CDR3 region has the DNA TGTGCCAGCAGCTTGGGGGACAGGTTTAGGTGGGAGCAGTTCTTC. Its protein is CASSLGDRFRWEQFF.

V and J are TRBV19 and TRBJ2-1; D is possibly TRBD2 (5 bases). Germline V gene sequence: CDR1 LNHDA, CDR2 SQIVND (reference sequence). There are 14 residues in the CDR3. Trimming took 1 base from V and 4 from J, leaving 8 bases between them. The DNA for the CDR3 is TGTGCCAGTAGTATAGTGAGGGCATACAATGAGCAGTTCTTC. Translation: CASSIVRAYNEQFF. Supplemented by reference TRBV19 and TRBJ2-1, the full variable domain reads DGGITQSPKYLFRKEGQNVTLSCEQNLNHDAMYWYRQDPGQGLRLIYYSQIVNDFQKGDIAEGYSVSREKKESFPLTVTSAQKNPTAFYLCASSIVRAYNEQFFGPGTRLTVL.